The 3 T cell receptor beta chains listed next were all sequenced from one sample in a study of T cells in Graves' hyperthyroidism and ophthalmopathy. Authors of the study amplified TCR beta CDR3 regions from RNA transcripts. In the first-round RT-PCR of the TCR CDR3, the HTBI primer set was used. Using its own MiXCR run on the multiplex PCR reads, TCRdb lists one record per CDR3 protein. The table records 300,000 to 400,000 distinct CDR3 sequences, roughly 18% of them present only once. Sample: blood. The receptors come from a woman in her fifties or sixties with Graves' hyperthyroidism.

This clonotype was seen only a few times. This chain joins TRBV18 and TRBJ2-1; 14 positions agree with TRBD2. The CDR3 sequence is 17 residues long. CDR1 is KGHSH, CDR2 LQKENI, per germline. V was clipped by 3 bases and J by 7 bases; unmatched bases: 8. CDR3 nucleotide sequence: TGTGCCAGCTCACCTGGACTAGCGGGGGGAATAAGGAATGAGCAGTTCTTC. Translated: CASSPGLAGGIRNEQFF. The full variable domain, rest sourced from reference TRBV18 and TRBJ2-1, is NAGVMQNPRHLVRRRGQEARLRCSPMKGHSHVYWYRQLPEEGLKFMVYLQKENIIDESGMPKERFSAEFPKEGPSILRIQQVVRGDSAAYFCASSPGLAGGIRNEQFFGPGTRLTVL.

Written as DNA, the CDR3 is TGCAGCGTTGCGGTCGGGAGTGGTAACACCGGGGAGCTGTTTTTT. Encoded protein: CSVAVGSGNTGELFF. The chain combines TRBV29-1 with TRBJ2-2; a possible D gene is TRBD2 (6 bases). V lost 4 bases, J lost 2 bases, and 14 bases lay in between. The germline CDR1 and CDR2 sequences are SQVTM and ANQGSEA. This CDR3 is 15 amino acids long.

The J gene is TRBJ2-1, the V gene TRBV20-1; D gene unclear. CDR3 length: 12 amino acids. The ends were cut back, 6 bases at V and 9 bases at J, with 15 bases in the middle. Germline CDR1 is DFQATT and CDR2 is SNEGSKA (reference sequence). CDR3: CSARPSEAEQFF. CDR3 nucleotides: TGCAGTGCCCGGCCCTCCGAGGCTGAGCAGTTCTTC.